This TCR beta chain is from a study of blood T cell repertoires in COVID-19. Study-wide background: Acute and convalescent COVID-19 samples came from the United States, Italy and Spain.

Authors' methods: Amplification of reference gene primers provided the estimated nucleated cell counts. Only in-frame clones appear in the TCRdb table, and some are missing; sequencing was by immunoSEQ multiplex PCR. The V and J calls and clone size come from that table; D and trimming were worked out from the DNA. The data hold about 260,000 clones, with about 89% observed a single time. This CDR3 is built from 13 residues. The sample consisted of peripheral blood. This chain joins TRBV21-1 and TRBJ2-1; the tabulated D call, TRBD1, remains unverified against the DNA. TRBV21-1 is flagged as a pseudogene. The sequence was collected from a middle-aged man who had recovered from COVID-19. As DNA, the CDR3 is TGTGCCAGCAGCGGGACAGGGGACAATGAGCAGTTCTTC. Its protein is CASSGTGDNEQFF.